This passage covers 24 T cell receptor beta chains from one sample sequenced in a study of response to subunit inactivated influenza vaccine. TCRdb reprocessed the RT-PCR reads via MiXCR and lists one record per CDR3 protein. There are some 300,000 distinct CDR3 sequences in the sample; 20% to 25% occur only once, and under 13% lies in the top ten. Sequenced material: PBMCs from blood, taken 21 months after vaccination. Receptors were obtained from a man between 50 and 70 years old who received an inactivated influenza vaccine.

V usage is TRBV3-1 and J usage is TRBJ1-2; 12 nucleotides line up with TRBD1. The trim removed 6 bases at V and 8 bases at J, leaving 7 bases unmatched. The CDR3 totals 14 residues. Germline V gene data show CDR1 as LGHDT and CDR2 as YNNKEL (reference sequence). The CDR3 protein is CASSLGQGARGYTF. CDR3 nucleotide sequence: TGTGCCAGCAGTTTGGGACAGGGGGCGCGAGGCTACACCTTC.

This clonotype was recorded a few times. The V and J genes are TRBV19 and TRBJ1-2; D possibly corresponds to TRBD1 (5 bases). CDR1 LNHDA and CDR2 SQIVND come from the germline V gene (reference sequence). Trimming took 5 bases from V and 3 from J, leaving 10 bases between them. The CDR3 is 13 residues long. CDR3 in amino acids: CASSSGMDYGYTF. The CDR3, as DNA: TGTGCCAGTAGTTCAGGGATGGACTATGGCTACACCTTC.

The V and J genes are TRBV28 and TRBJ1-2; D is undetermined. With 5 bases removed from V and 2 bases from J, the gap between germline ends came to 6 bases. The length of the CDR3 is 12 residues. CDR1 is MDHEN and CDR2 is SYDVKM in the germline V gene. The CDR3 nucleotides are TGTGCCAGCAGTGGCTTCAACTATGGCTACACCTTC. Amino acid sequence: CASSGFNYGYTF.

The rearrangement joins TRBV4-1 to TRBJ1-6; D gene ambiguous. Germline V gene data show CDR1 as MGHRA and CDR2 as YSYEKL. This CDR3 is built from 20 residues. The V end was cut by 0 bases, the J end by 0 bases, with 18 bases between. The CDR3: CASSQDPVRNLSSYNSPLHF. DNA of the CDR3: TGCGCCAGCAGCCAAGATCCCGTGAGAAACCTGAGCTCCTATAATTCACCCCTCCACTTT.

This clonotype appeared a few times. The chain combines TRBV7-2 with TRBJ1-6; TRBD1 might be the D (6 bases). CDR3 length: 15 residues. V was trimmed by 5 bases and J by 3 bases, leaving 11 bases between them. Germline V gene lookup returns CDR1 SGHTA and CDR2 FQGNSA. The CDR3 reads CASSGRTDYNSPLHF. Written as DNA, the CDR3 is TGTGCCAGCAGCGGACGGACAGACTATAATTCACCCCTCCACTTT.

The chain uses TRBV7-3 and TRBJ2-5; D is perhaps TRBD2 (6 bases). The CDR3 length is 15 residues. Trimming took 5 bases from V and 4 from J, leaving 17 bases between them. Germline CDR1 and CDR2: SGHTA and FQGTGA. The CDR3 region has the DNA TGTGCCAGCAGCCCACTCGGGGGATCGAGAGAGACCCAGTACTTC. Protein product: CASSPLGGSRETQYF. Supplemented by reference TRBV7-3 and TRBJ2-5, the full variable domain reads GAGVSQTPSNKVTEKGKYVELRCDPISGHTALYWYRQSLGQGPEFLIYFQGTGAADDSGLPNDRFFAVRPEGSVSTLKIQRTERGDSAVYLCASSPLGGSRETQYFGPGTRLLVL.

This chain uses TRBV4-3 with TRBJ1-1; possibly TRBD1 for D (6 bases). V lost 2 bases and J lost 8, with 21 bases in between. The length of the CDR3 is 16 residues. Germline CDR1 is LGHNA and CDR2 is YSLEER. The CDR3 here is CASSQKGLSGGHEAFF. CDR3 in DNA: TGCGCCAGCAGCCAAAAAGGCCTATCTGGGGGGCACGAAGCTTTCTTT.

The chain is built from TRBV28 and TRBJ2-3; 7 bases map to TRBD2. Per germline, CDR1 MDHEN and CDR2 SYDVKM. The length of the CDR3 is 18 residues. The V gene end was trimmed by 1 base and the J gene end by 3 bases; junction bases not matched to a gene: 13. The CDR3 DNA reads TGTGCCAGCAGTTTATCATGGGGAGGGCTAGCGGAGACAGATACGCAGTATTTT. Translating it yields CASSLSWGGLAETDTQYF.

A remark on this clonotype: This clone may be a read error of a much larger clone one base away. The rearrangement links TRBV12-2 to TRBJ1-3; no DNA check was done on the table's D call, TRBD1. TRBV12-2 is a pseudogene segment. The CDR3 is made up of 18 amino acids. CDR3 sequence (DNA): TGTGCAAGTCGCTTATTCTTTCCGGCGCAGGGGGCAAAGGGCACCATATATTTT. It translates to CASRLFFPAQGAKGTIYF.

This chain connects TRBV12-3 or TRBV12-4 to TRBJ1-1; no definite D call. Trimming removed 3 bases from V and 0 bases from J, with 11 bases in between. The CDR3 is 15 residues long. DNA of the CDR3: TGTGCCAGCAGTTTGGCGAGATTCATGAACACTGAAGCTTTCTTT. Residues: CASSLARFMNTEAFF.

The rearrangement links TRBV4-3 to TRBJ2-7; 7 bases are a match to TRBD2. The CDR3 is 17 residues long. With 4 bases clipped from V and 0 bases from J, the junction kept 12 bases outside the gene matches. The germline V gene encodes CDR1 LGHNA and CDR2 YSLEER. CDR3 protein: CASSPGVASGSSYEQYF. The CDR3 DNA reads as TGCGCCAGCAGCCCAGGAGTAGCTAGCGGTAGCTCCTACGAGCAGTACTTC.

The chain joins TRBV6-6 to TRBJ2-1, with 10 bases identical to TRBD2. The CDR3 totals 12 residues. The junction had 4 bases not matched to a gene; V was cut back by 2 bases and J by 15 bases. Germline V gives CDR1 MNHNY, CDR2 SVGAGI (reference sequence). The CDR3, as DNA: TGTGCCAGCAGTTACGGGAGCGGGAGGGGGTTCTTC. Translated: CASSYGSGRGFF.

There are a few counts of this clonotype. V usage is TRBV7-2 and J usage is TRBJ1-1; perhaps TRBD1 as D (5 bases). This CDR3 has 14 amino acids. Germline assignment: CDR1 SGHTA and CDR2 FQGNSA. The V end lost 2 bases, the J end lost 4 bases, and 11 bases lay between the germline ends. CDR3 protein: CASSLLAGATEAFF. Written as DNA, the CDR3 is TGTGCCAGCAGCTTATTAGCCGGGGCCACTGAAGCTTTCTTT.

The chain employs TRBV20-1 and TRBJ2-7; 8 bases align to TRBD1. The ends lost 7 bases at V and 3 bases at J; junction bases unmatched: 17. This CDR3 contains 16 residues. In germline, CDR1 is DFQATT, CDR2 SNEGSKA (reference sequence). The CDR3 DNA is TGCAGTGTGGGGGCGAGTGTCTTGGACAGGGTCTACGAGCAGTACTTC. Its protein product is CSVGASVLDRVYEQYF.

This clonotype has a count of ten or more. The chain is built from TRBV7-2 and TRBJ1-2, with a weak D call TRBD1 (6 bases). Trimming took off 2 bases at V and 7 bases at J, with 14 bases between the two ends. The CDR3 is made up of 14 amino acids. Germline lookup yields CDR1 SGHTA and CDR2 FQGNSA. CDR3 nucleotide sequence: TGTGCCAGCAGCTTAATCCCCCGGGGGCTTGGCTACACCTTC. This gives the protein CASSLIPRGLGYTF.

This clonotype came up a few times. CDR3 protein: CASSVASGYTEAFF. Here the CDR3 DNA reads TGTGCCAGCAGCGTGGCTAGTGGGTACACTGAAGCTTTCTTT. V gene TRBV11-2 combines with J gene TRBJ1-1; D remains ambiguous. V shed 5 bases and J shed 3 bases, with 13 bases lying between them. Germline loops: CDR1 SGHAT, CDR2 FQNNGV. This CDR3 comprises 14 residues.

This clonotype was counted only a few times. CDR3 region: CASSPYRERGQPQHF. Here the CDR3 DNA reads TGTGCCAGCAGTCCTTACAGGGAGAGGGGTCAGCCCCAGCATTTT. The chain links TRBV12-3 or TRBV12-4 to TRBJ1-5; perhaps TRBD1 as D (6 bases). Trimming pared 5 bases from V and 6 bases from J, leaving 17 bases between. This CDR3 region has 15 residues.

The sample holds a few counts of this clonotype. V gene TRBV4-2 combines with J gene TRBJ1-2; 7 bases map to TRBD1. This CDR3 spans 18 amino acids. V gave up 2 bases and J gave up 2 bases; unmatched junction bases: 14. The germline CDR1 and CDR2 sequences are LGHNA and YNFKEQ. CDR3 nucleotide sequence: TGTGCCAGCAGCCAAAAATCCGGTTGGGACAGTTTAAACTATGGCTACACCTTC. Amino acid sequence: CASSQKSGWDSLNYGYTF.

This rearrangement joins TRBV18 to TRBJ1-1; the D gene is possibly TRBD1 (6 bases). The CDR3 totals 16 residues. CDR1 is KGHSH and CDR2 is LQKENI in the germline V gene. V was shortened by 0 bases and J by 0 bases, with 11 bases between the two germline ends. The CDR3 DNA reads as TGTGCCAGCTCACCACCGCAGGGGCTCGTGAACACTGAAGCTTTCTTT. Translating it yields CASSPPQGLVNTEAFF. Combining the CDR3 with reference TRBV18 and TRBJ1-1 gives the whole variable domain NAGVMQNPRHLVRRRGQEARLRCSPMKGHSHVYWYRQLPEEGLKFMVYLQKENIIDESGMPKERFSAEFPKEGPSILRIQQVVRGDSAAYFCASSPPQGLVNTEAFFGQGTRLTVV.

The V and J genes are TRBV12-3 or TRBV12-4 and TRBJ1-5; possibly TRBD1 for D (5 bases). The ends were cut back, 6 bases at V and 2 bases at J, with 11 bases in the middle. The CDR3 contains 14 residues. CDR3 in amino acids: CASRAQGGNQPQHF. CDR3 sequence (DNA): TGTGCCAGCAGGGCGCAGGGAGGCAATCAGCCCCAGCATTTT.

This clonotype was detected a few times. The CDR3 nucleotides read TGTGCCAGCAGCTTATCCCAACAGGATCATGGCTACACCTTC. As protein: CASSLSQQDHGYTF. The J gene is TRBJ1-2, the V gene TRBV11-2, with D perhaps matching TRBD1 (5 bases). Germline CDR1 and CDR2: SGHAT and FQNNGV. V dropped 2 bases and J dropped 6 bases, with 13 bases sitting between them. CDR3 size: 14 residues.

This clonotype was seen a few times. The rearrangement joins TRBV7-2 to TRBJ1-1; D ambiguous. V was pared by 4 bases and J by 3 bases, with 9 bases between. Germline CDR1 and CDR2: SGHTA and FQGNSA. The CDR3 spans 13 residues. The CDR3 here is CASSSAGYTEAFF. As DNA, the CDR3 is TGTGCCAGCAGCTCGGCAGGATACACTGAAGCTTTCTTT. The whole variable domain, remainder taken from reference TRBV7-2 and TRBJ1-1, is GAGVSQSPSNKVTEKGKDVELRCDPISGHTALYWYRQSLGQGLEFLIYFQGNSAPDKSGLPSDRFSAERTGGSVSTLTIQRTQQEDSAVYLCASSSAGYTEAFFGQGTRLTVV.

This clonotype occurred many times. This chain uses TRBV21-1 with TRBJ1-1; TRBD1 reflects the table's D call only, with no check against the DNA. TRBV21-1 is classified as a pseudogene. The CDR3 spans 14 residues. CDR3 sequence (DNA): TGTGCCAGCAAGGCAGGGCGCCGGGACACTGAAGCTTTCTTT. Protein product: CASKAGRRDTEAFF.

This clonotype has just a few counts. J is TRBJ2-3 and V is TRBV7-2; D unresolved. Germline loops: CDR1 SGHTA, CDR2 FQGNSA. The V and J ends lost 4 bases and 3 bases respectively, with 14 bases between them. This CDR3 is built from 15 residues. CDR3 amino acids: CASSSQWRETDTQYF. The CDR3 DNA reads TGTGCCAGCAGCTCACAGTGGAGAGAGACAGATACGCAGTATTTT. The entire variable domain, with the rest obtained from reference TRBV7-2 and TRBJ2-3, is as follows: GAGVSQSPSNKVTEKGKDVELRCDPISGHTALYWYRQSLGQGLEFLIYFQGNSAPDKSGLPSDRFSAERTGGSVSTLTIQRTQQEDSAVYLCASSSQWRETDTQYFGPGTRLTVL.